This T cell receptor (beta chain) originates from a study of blood T cell repertoires in COVID-19. Study as a whole: The analysed material was cDNA or gDNA that came from T cells, B-cell-depleted T cells, or PBMCs.

Methods used by the authors: Nucleated cell number was recorded as an estimate derived from reference gene primer amplification. Some clones are missing from TCRdb's copy, which holds only in-frame ones; the method was immunoSEQ multiplex PCR. That table furnishes V, J and clone size, whereas the DNA furnished D and trimming. Among around 340,000 clones listed, around 86% were seen once. This clone was detected only once. Germline CDR1 is LGHDT and CDR2 is YNNKEL (reference sequence). V lost 3 bases to trimming and J lost 4 bases, with 10 bases between them. This CDR3 has 14 residues. Enrolled through a virtual design, the participants were between roughly 18 and 90 years of age and came from around 25 US areas. Participant-reported clinical history was the basis for cohort assignment.

The rearrangement links TRBV3-1 (or the pseudogene TRBV3-2) to TRBJ2-1; a weak D match, TRBD2 (7 bases). The sequencing sample was made of PBMCs or T cells enriched from blood (not recorded which). The clonotype was recovered from a woman aged 35 to 49 with acute COVID-19. The CDR3 loop is CASSQGGGYNEQFF. In nucleotides, the CDR3 is TGTGCCAGCAGCCAGGGAGGGGGTTACAATGAGCAGTTCTTC.